This is a list of T cell receptor beta chains from one sample in a study of STAT5B mutations in CD4+ large granular lymphocyte leukemia. Here immunoSEQ multiplex PCR was the method, and the copy in TCRdb shows in-frame clones only, minus some. Here the sample spans 7,600 or so clones, around 75% being singletons. The sequenced sample consisted of PBMCs. The receptors here all came from a woman aged 55-69 years with CD4+ T-cell large granular lymphocyte leukemia. Both conserved end residues are part of each CDR3. The order of the fields is clone size, V gene, J gene, D gene, CDR3 DNA, CDR3 protein. A D gene is named only where the DNA matches it firmly. Clone size appears in some rows only: once, few, many, or a class for an expanded clone.

.,TRBV7-9,TRBJ2-7,TRBD1,TGTGCCAGCAGCTTAGAGGGACAGGGCAAAAAGCAGTACTTC,CASSLEGQGKKQYF
.,TRBV19,TRBJ1-5,.,TGTGCCAGTACTCCGGGGCCCAAAAGGAGCAATCAGCCCCAGCATTTT,CASTPGPKRSNQPQHF
.,TRBV2,TRBJ1-6,.,TGTGCCAGCAACAGGCTCAAAAATTCACCCCTCCACTTT,CASNRLKNSPLHF
.,TRBV6-6,TRBJ2-1,.,TGTGCCAGCAGTTACATGGACAGCTCCTACAATGAGCAGTTCTTC,CASSYMDSSYNEQFF
.,TRBV18,TRBJ2-6,.,TGTGCCAGCTCACCAGGGGACCACACTGGGGCCAACGTCCTGACTTTC,CASSPGDHTGANVLTF
.,TRBV4-3,TRBJ2-7,.,TGCGCCAGCAGCCCCACACTCCCCTCAGGGGCGTACGAGCAGTACTTC,CASSPTLPSGAYEQYF
.,TRBV7-9,TRBJ1-1,.,TGTGCCAGCAGCTTAGACACTGAAGCTTTCTTT,CASSLDTEAFF
.,TRBV5-6,TRBJ2-7,.,TGTGCCAGCAGCTTTTCGACCTACGAGCAGTACTTC,CASSFSTYEQYF
.,TRBV6-5,TRBJ1-1,.,TGTGCCAGCAGTTACGGACCGATAGAGTGGAACACTGAAGCTTTCTTT,CASSYGPIEWNTEAFF
.,TRBV9,TRBJ2-1,.,TGTGCCAGCAGCGTAGTCGCTATGGGAGGGGGGGCTGAGAATGAGCAGTTCTTC,CASSVVAMGGGAENEQFF
.,TRBV28,TRBJ2-4,.,TGTGCCAGTACCCCCCTGACAGCTGCCAAAAACATTCAGTACTTC,CASTPLTAAKNIQYF
.,TRBV29-1,TRBJ1-1,.,TGCAGCGTGGACAGTTTCAACACTGAAGCTTTCTTT,CSVDSFNTEAFF
.,TRBV4-3,TRBJ2-1,.,TGCGCCAGCAGCCAAGATCGGAATGAGCAGTTCTTC,CASSQDRNEQFF
few,TRBV29-1,TRBJ2-1,.,TGCAGCGTTCCACAGGCGCGTATCCTTTACAATGAGCAGTTCTTC,CSVPQARILYNEQFF